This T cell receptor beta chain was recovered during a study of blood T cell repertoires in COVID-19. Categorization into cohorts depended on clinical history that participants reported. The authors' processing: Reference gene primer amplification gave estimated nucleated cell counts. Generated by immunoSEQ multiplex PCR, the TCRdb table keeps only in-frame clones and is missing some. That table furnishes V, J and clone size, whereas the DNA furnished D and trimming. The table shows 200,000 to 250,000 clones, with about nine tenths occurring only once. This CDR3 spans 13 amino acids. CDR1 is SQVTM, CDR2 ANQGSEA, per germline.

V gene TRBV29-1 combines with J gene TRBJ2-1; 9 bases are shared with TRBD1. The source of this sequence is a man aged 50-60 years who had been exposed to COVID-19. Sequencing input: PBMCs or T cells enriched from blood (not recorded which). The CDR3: CGGQGIGYNEQFF. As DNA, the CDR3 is TGCGGAGGACAGGGGATCGGTTACAATGAGCAGTTCTTC.